This TCR beta chain was profiled in a study of OX40 agonist ivuxolimab in advanced cancers. V lost 6 bases, J lost 12 bases, and 5 bases stayed unmatched. The CDR3 totals 11 residues. CDR1 is LNHDA and CDR2 is SQIVND in the germline V gene (reference sequence). Produced via immunoSEQ multiplex PCR; TCRdb's table is partial and in-frame only. The table has more than 50,000 clones, about 90% seen once. This chain connects TRBV19 to TRBJ2-1; 7 nucleotides match TRBD1. The clonotype was recovered from an adult with an advanced solid tumor such as melanoma, head and neck, liver or kidney cancer. The sample was CD4+ or CD8+ T cells sorted from blood, taken in a trial of the OX40 agonist ivuxolimab. For the CDR3, the DNA is TGTGCCAGTAGCACCCGACAGGGGCAGTTCTTC. Translation: CASSTRQGQFF.